Listed below are T cell receptor beta chains from one sample, sequenced in a study of blood T cell repertoires in COVID-19. The protocol was immunoSEQ multiplex PCR, while the TCRdb copy is restricted to in-frame clones and leaves out a portion. The table includes 120,000 or so clones, around 80% detected once. Material for sequencing was peripheral blood. The receptors stem from a man between 60 and 75 years old with active or convalescent COVID-19. CDR3s include the opening cysteine and the closing phenylalanine or tryptophan. D genes are given only for firm matches. Clone size is stated in some rows and not others, as once, few, many or a class when expanded.

d_call j_call v_call clone_size cdr3_nt cdr3_aa
. TRBJ1-5 TRBV27 . TGTGCCAGCAATTCGGAGGCATATAGCAATCAGCCCCAGCATTTT CASNSEAYSNQPQHF
. TRBJ1-2 TRBV2 . TGTGCCAGCAGTGAAGCGAGGCGGGGGGATGGCTACACCTTC CASSEARRGDGYTF
. TRBJ1-2 TRBV21-1 few TGTGCCAGCAGCCTCCTAGGGGCAGGTGGCTACACCTTC CASSLLGAGGYTF
TRBD2 TRBJ2-3 TRBV2 . TGTGCCAGCAGTCCGGGACTAAGCACAGATACGCAGTATTTT CASSPGLSTDTQYF
. TRBJ2-3 TRBV7-9 . TGTGCCAGCAGCTGGGAAGCGGAGGGCGCAGATACGCAGTATTTT CASSWEAEGADTQYF
TRBD1 TRBJ1-2 TRBV7-8 . TGTGCCAGCAGTTTGGACAGGAGCTATGGCTACACCTTC CASSLDRSYGYTF
TRBD1 TRBJ2-7 TRBV11-1 . TGTGCCAGCAGCCCGGGACAGATTTACGAGCAGTACTTC CASSPGQIYEQYF
. TRBJ2-5 TRBV5-4 . TGTGCCAGCAGCCCGGCAGGTGGGAGGGAGACCCAGTACTTC CASSPAGGRETQYF
. TRBJ2-6 TRBV27 few TGTGCCAGCAGTTTATCAGGGAGCATCCTGACTTTC CASSLSGSILTF
. TRBJ2-6 TRBV28 . TGTGCCAGCAGTCCCACAGGGACTGGGGCCAACGTCCTGACTTTC CASSPTGTGANVLTF
TRBD2 TRBJ2-7 TRBV9 . TGTGCCAGCAGCGCACGATATGATACTAGCGGGAAGAGCTCCTACGAGCAGTACTTC CASSARYDTSGKSSYEQYF
. TRBJ2-7 TRBV6-2/TRBV6-3 . TGTGCCAGCAGTAATGGGGGACGCCCGGAGGGACCCTACGAGCAGTACTTC CASSNGGRPEGPYEQYF
TRBD1 TRBJ2-7 TRBV5-1 . TGCGCCAGCAGCTTGGGGCAGGGGGCCTACGAGCAGTACTTC CASSLGQGAYEQYF
. TRBJ1-6 TRBV7-2 . TGTGCCAGCAGCTTAACAGACAGAAGCTCCTATAATTCACCCCTCCACTTT CASSLTDRSSYNSPLHF
. TRBJ1-1 TRBV24-1 . TGTGCCACCAGTGAGACAGGTCCGGCGAACACTGAAGCTTTCTTT CATSETGPANTEAFF
TRBD1 TRBJ1-2 TRBV5-1 . TGCGCCAGCAGCTTCCCGGACAGGGCCACGGATGGCTACACCTTC CASSFPDRATDGYTF
TRBD1 TRBJ1-5 TRBV27 . TGTGCCAGCAGTCCAGGAGGGACAGCAGTACCTAAGCCCCAGCATTTT CASSPGGTAVPKPQHF
TRBD2 TRBJ2-3 TRBV27 . TGTGCCAGCAGTCCCCCCCCGGGGCGGGAGGGCGCAGATACGCAGTATTTT CASSPPPGREGADTQYF
. TRBJ2-2 TRBV7-9 . TGTGCCAGCAGCAGGGATAGCGGTCCCACCGGGGAGCTGTTTTTT CASSRDSGPTGELFF
TRBD2 TRBJ2-1 TRBV7-9 . TGTGCCAGCAGCTTTTCTAGCGGGAGGGTCTACAATGAGCAGTTCTTC CASSFSSGRVYNEQFF
. TRBJ2-1 TRBV4-2 . TGTGCCAGCAGCCAAGATGGAGGAAGGGAGCAGTTCTTC CASSQDGGREQFF
. TRBJ1-1 TRBV19 . TGTGCCAGTAGTATAAGGGCGCGGGGGAACACTGAAGCTTTCTTT CASSIRARGNTEAFF
. TRBJ2-1 TRBV7-2 . TGTGCCAGCAGCCTAAATCAGGTTGAGCAGTTCTTC CASSLNQVEQFF
. TRBJ2-1 TRBV19 . TGTGCCAGTAGTTCCCCTCACAATGAGCAGTTCTTC CASSSPHNEQFF
TRBD2 TRBJ2-1 TRBV11-3 many TGTGCCAGCAGCCCGGGAGGAAGTGCGAATGAGCAGTTCTTC CASSPGGSANEQFF
TRBD1 TRBJ1-2 TRBV5-1 . TGCGCCAGCAGCTCCTCCCCCAGGTCGGACAGGCAGACTGGCTACACCTTC CASSSSPRSDRQTGYTF
. TRBJ2-5 TRBV7-2 . TGTGCCAGCAGCTTGAGGTATGAAGAGACCCAGTACTTC CASSLRYEETQYF
TRBD1 TRBJ2-7 TRBV7-9 . TGTGCCAGCAGCTTCCAGACAGGGGGCAAGTCCTACGAGCAGTACTTC CASSFQTGGKSYEQYF
TRBD2 TRBJ2-3 TRBV15 few TGTGCCACCAGCCCGAGCGGGAGGGACACAGATACGCAGTATTTT CATSPSGRDTDTQYF
. TRBJ2-3 TRBV19 . TGTGCCAGTAGTATCCCCGGGACAACTAACACAGATACGCAGTATTTT CASSIPGTTNTDTQYF
. TRBJ2-7 TRBV7-2 . TGTGCCAGCAGCCGAGACAGATACGAGCAGTACTTC CASSRDRYEQYF
TRBD1 TRBJ1-2 TRBV10-3 . TGTGCCATCAGTGAGTCCGGGACAGGAAATTATAACTATGGCTACACCTTC CAISESGTGNYNYGYTF
. TRBJ1-2 TRBV18 once TGTGCCAGCTCACCAGCCCTAAACTATGGCTACACCTTC CASSPALNYGYTF
TRBD1 TRBJ2-7 TRBV5-6 . TGTGCCAGCAGCAGCGGGCTCCCAGGGGGCAAGGGTGAGTTC CASSSGLPGGKGEF
. TRBJ2-5 TRBV2 . TGTGCCGGATCTTACATACAGGGGAGGGAGACCCAGTACTTC CAGSYIQGRETQYF
. TRBJ2-1 TRBV7-3 . TGTGCCAGCAGCCACCCGGGTGGTGAGCAGTTCTTC CASSHPGGEQFF
. TRBJ2-5 TRBV19 . TGTGCCAGTAGTATCGCGGGGATCCAAGAGACCCAGTACTTC CASSIAGIQETQYF
. TRBJ2-3 TRBV2 once TGTGCCAGCAGTGAAGTGTCCTCTGCGTCCGATACGCAGTATTTT CASSEVSSASDTQYF
TRBD2 TRBJ2-5 TRBV27 . TGTGCCAGCAGTTCGGGGGGGACTTTGGAGACCCAGTACTTC CASSSGGTLETQYF
TRBD2 TRBJ2-3 TRBV30 . TGTGCCTGGAGGCTAGCGGGAGGGGGAGATACGCAGTATTTT CAWRLAGGGDTQYF
TRBD1 TRBJ2-6 TRBV18 . TGTGCCAGCTCACAAGCCGGGACAGGGGCTGGGGCCAACGTCCTGACTTTC CASSQAGTGAGANVLTF